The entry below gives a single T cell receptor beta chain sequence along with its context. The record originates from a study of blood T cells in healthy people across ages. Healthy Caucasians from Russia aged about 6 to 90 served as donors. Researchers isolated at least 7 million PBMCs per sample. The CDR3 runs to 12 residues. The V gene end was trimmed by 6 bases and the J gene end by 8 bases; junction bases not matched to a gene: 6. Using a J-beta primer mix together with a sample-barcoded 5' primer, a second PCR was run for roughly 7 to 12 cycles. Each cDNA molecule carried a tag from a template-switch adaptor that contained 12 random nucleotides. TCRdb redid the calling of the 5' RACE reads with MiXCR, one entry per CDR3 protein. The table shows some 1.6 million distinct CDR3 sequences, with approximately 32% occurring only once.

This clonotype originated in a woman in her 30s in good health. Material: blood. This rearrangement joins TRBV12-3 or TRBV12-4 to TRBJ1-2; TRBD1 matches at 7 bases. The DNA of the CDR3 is TGTGCCAGCAGGAACAGGGGTCAGGGCTACACCTTC. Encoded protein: CASRNRGQGYTF.